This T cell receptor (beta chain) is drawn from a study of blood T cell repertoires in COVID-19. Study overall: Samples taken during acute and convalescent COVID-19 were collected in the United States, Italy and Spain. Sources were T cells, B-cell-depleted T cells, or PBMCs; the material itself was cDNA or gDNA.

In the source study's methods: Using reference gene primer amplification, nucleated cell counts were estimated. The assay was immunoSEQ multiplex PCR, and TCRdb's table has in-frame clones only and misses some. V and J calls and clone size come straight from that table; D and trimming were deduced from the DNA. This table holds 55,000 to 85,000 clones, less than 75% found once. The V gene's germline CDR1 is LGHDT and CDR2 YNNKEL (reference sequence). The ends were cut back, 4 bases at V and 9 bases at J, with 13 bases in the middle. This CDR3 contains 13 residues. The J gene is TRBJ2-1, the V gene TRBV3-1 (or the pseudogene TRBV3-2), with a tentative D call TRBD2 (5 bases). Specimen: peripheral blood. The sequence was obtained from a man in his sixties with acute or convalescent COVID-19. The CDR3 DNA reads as TGTGCCAGCAGCCTTGGACGGGATCGTGAGCAGTTCTTC. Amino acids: CASSLGRDREQFF.